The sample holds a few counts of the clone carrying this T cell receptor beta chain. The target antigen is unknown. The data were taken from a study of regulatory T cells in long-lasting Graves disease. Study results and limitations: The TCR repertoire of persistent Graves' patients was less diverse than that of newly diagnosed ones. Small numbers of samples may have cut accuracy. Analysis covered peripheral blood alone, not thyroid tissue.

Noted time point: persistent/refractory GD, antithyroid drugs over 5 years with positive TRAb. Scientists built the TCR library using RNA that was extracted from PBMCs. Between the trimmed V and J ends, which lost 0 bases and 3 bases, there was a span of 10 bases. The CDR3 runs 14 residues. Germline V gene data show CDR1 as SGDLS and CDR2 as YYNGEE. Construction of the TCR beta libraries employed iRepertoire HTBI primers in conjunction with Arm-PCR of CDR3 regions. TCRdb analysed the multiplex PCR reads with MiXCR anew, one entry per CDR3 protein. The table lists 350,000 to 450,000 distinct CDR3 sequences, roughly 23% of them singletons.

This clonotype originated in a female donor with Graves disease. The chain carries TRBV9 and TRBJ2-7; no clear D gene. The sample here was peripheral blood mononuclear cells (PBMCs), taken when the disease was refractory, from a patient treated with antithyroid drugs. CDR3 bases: TGTGCCAGCAGCGTAGACGGTATTAACTACGAGCAGTACTTC. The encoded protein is CASSVDGINYEQYF.